The 5 T cell receptor beta chains presented below share a single source sample, sequenced in a study of cytomegalovirus exposure and HLA in healthy donors. With 60 Vbeta and 13 Jbeta primers, the PCR was carried out. TCRdb's copy holds only in-frame clones and misses some; the assay was immunoSEQ multiplex PCR. This sample has 200,000 or so clones, with roughly 84% found just once. Input material: PBMCs. These TCRs come from a boy between 10 and 17 years old in good health and CMV-seronegative.

This chain links TRBV7-8 with TRBJ2-3, with a tentative D call TRBD2 (6 bases). The V gene's germline CDR1 is SGHVS and CDR2 FQNEAQ. CDR3 length: 13 amino acids. V gave up 3 bases and J gave up 6 bases, with 10 bases separating them. The CDR3 loop reads CASSFGSVDTQYF. CDR3 nucleotides: TGTGCCAGCAGCTTCGGGAGTGTCGATACGCAGTATTTT.

The J gene is TRBJ2-7, the V gene TRBV9; no definite D call. The CDR3 contains 14 residues. V shed 0 bases and J shed 0 bases, with 7 bases lying between them. CDR1 and CDR2 (germline): SGDLS, YYNGEE. CDR3 loop: CASSVGYSSYEQYF. Written as DNA, the CDR3 is TGTGCCAGCAGCGTAGGGTACAGCTCCTACGAGCAGTACTTC.

The CDR3 reads CASSFLRVTYNEQFF. DNA of the CDR3: TGTGCCAGCAGCTTCCTCCGGGTGACCTACAATGAGCAGTTCTTC. The rearrangement joins TRBV5-7 to TRBJ2-1; D not certain. TRBV5-7 is known as an ORF, though its function is uncertain. Trimming removed 2 bases from V and 2 bases from J, with 11 bases in between. The CDR3 has 15 amino acids.

V and J are TRBV2 and TRBJ2-1; TRBD1 matches at 7 bases. The CDR3 extends over 14 amino acids. CDR1 is SNHLY, CDR2 FYNNEI, per germline. V shed 10 bases and J 2 bases; nucleotides not matched to a gene: 8. CDR3 loop: CATKRDRTYNEQFF. The CDR3 bases are TGTGCCACCAAGAGGGACAGAACCTACAATGAGCAGTTCTTC.

The CDR3 loop is CASSQRGAYGYTF. The CDR3 nucleotides read TGTGCCAGCAGCCAAAGAGGAGCCTATGGCTACACCTTC. The J gene is TRBJ1-2, the V gene TRBV11-2; D gene uncertain. Germline values: CDR1 SGHAT, CDR2 FQNNGV. V gave up 5 bases and J gave up 4 bases, with 11 bases separating them. The length of the CDR3 is 13 residues.